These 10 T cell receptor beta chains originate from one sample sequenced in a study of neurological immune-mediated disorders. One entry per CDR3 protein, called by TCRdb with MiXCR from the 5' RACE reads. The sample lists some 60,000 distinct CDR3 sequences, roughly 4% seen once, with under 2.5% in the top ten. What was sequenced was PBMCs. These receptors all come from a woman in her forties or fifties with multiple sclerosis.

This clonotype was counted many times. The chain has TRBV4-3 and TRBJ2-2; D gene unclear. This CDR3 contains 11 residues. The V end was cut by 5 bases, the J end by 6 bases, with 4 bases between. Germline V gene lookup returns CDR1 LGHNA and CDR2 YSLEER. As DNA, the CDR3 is TGCGCCAGCAGCGGGCCCGGGGAGCTGTTTTTT. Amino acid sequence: CASSGPGELFF.

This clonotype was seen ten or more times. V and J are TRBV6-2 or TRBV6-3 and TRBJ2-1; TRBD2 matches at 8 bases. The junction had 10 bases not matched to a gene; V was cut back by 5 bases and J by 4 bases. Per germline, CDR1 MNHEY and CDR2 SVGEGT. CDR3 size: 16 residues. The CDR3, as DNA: TGTGCCAGCAGTAAAGCGGGAGCCCTCGTATACAATGAGCAGTTCTTC. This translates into CASSKAGALVYNEQFF.

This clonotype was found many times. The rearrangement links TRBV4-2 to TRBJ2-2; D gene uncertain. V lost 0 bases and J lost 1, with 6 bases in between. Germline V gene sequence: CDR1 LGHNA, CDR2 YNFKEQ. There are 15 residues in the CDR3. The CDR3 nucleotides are TGTGCCAGCAGCCAAGAGTCCGGGAACACCGGGGAGCTGTTTTTT. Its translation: CASSQESGNTGELFF.

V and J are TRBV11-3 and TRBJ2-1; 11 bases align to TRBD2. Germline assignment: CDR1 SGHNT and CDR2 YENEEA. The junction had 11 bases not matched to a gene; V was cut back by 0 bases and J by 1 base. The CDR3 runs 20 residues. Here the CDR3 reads CASSLDRTSGRTGSYNEQFF. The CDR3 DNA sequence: TGTGCCAGCAGCTTAGATCGAACTAGCGGGAGAACGGGATCCTACAATGAGCAGTTCTTC.

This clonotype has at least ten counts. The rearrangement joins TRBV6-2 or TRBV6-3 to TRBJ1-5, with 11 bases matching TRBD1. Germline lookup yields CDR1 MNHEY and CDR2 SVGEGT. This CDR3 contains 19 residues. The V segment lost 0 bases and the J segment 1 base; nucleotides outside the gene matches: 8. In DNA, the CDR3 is TGTGCCAGCAGTTACTCGGAGGGACAGGGGGATTGGAGCAATCAGCCCCAGCATTTT. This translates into CASSYSEGQGDWSNQPQHF.

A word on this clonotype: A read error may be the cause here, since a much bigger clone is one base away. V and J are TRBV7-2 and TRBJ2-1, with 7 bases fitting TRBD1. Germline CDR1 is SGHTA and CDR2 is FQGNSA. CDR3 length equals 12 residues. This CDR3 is CASSLEVGGVIF. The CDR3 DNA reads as TGTGCCAGCAGCTTAGAGGTAGGGGGCGTCATCTTC.

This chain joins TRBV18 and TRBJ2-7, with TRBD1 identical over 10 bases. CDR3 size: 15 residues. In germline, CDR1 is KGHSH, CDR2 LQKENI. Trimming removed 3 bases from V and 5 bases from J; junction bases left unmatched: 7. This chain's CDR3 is CASSPVPGQGNEQYF. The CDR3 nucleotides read TGTGCCAGCTCACCGGTTCCGGGACAGGGGAACGAGCAGTACTTC.

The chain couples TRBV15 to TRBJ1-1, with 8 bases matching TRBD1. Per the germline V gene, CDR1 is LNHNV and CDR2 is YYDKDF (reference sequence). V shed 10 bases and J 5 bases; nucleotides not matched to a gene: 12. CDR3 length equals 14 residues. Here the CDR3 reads CAKLMRTGRTEAFF. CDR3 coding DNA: TGTGCCAAACTAATGCGGACAGGGAGGACTGAAGCTTTCTTT.

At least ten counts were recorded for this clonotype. CDR3 in amino acids: CASSYGWRGEQPQHF. CDR3 bases: TGTGCCAGCAGCTATGGGTGGCGAGGAGAACAGCCCCAGCATTTT. This chain joins TRBV5-6 and TRBJ1-5; D remains unclear. V gave up 3 bases and J gave up 7 bases, with 17 bases separating them. The CDR3 is 15 amino acids. The germline gives CDR1 SGHDT, CDR2 YYEEEE.

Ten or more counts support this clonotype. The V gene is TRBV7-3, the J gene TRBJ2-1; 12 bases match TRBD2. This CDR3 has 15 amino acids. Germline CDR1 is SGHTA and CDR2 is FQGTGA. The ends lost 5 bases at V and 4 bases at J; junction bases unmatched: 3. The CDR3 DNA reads TGTGCCAGCAGCCCTGGACTAGCGGGATACAATGAGCAGTTCTTC. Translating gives CASSPGLAGYNEQFF.